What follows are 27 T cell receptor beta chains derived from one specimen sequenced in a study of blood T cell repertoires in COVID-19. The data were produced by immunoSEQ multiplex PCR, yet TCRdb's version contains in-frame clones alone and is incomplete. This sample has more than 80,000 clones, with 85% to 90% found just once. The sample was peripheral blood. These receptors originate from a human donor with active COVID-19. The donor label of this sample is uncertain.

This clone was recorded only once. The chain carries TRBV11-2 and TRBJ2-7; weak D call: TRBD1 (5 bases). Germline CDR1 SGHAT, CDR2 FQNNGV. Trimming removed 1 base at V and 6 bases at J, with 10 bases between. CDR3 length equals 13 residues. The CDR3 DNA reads TGTGCCAGCAGCTTAGGGACCCAGGGCGAGCAGTACTTC. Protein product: CASSLGTQGEQYF.

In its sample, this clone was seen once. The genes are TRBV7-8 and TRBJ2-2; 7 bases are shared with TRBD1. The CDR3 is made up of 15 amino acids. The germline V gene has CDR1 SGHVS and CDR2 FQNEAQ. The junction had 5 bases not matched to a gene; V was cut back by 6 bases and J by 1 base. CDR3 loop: CASRHRGRNTGELFF. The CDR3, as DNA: TGTGCCAGCAGACACAGGGGACGGAACACCGGGGAGCTGTTTTTT.

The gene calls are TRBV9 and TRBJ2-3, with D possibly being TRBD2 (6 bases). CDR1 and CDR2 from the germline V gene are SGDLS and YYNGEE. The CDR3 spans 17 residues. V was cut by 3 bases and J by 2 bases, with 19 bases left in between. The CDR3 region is CASSAGDFNLVTDTQYF. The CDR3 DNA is TGTGCCAGCAGCGCGGGGGACTTCAATTTAGTCACAGATACGCAGTATTTT.

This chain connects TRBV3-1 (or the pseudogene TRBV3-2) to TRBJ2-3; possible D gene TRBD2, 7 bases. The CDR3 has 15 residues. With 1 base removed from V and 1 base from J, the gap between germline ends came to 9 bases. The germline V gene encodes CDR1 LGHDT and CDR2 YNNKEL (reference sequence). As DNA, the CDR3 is TGTGCCAGCAGCCAAGGGGGGGGCGGCACAGATACGCAGTATTTT. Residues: CASSQGGGGTDTQYF.

The DNA for the CDR3 is TGCAGCGTTGCAGGGGGAAGCAATCAGCCCCAGCATTTT. The encoded protein is CSVAGGSNQPQHF. The rearrangement uses TRBV29-1 and TRBJ1-5; 7 positions match TRBD1. V trimming: 4 bases; J trimming: 1 base; junction bases outside the gene matches: 1. CDR1 and CDR2 (germline): SQVTM, ANQGSEA. The CDR3 covers 13 residues.

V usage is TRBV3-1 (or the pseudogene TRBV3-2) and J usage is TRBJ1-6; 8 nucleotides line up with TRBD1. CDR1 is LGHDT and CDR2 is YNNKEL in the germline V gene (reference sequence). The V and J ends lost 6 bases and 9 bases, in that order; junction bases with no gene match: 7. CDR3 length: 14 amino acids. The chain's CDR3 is CASRAGTGSSPLHF. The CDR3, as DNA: TGTGCCAGCAGGGCCGGGACAGGTTCTTCACCCCTCCACTTT.

The CDR3 spells CASSPPDSLGGVYEQFF. The DNA of the CDR3 is TGTGCCAGCAGCCCACCTGACTCCTTGGGGGGGGTCTATGAGCAGTTCTTC. V gene TRBV7-9 combines with J gene TRBJ2-1, with 7 bases fitting TRBD2. This CDR3 is built from 17 residues. V shed 5 bases and J 8 bases; nucleotides not matched to a gene: 18. Germline CDR1 and CDR2: SEHNR and FQNEAQ (reference sequence).

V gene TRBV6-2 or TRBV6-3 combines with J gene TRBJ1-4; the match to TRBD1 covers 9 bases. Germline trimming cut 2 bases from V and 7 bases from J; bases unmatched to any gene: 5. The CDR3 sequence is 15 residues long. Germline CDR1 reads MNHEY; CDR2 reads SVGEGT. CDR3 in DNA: TGTGCCAGCAGTTACCGGCCGGGACAGGGTGAAAAACTGTTTTTT. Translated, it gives CASSYRPGQGEKLFF.

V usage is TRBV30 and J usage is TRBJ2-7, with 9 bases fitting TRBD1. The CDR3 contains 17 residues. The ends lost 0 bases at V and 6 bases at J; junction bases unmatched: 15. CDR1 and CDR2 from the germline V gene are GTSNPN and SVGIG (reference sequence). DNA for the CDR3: TGTGCCTGGAGTGTACCGTTAGGGACAGGGACAATGGTCGAGCAGTACTTC. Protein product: CAWSVPLGTGTMVEQYF.

DNA for the CDR3: TGCGCCAGCAGCCCGAACTTAAGCTCTGGAAACACCATATATTTT. It is translated as CASSPNLSSGNTIYF. This sequence joins TRBV4-3 and TRBJ1-3; D call uncertain. Deletions cut 4 bases from V and 0 bases from J, with 10 bases between. The length of the CDR3 is 15 residues. Germline V gives CDR1 LGHNA, CDR2 YSLEER.

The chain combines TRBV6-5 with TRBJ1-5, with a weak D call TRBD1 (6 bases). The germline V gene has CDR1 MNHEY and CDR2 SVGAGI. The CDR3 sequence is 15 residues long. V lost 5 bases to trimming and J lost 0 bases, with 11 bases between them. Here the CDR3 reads CASSPTGISNQPQHF. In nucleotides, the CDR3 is TGTGCCAGCAGTCCAACAGGGATTAGCAATCAGCCCCAGCATTTT.

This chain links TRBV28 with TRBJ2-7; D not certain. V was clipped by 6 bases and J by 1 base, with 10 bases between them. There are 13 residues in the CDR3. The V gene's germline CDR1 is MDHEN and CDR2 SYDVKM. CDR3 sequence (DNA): TGTGCCAGCAGCTTGGGCAGTTCCTACGAGCAGTACTTC. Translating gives CASSLGSSYEQYF.

DNA for the CDR3: TGTGCCAGCAGCTTACCGGGGTTCCACGAGCAGTACTTC. Protein product: CASSLPGFHEQYF. The genes are TRBV7-2 and TRBJ2-7, with D possibly being TRBD2 (5 bases). The CDR3 length is 13 residues. Trimming cost V 2 bases and J 5 bases, with 10 bases left between them. The V gene's germline CDR1 is SGHTA and CDR2 FQGNSA.

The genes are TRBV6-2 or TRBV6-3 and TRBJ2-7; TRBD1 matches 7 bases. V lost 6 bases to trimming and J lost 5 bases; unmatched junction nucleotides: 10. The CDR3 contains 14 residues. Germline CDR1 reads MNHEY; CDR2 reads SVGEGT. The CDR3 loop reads CASSHDREWDEQYF. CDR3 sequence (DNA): TGTGCCAGCAGCCATGACAGGGAGTGGGACGAGCAGTACTTC.

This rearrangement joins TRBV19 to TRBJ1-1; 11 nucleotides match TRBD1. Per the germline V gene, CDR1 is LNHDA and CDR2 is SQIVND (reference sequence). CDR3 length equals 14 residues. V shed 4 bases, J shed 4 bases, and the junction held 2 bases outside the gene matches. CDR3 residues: CASSTGTGGTEAFF. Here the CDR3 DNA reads TGTGCCAGTAGTACGGGGACAGGGGGCACTGAAGCTTTCTTT.

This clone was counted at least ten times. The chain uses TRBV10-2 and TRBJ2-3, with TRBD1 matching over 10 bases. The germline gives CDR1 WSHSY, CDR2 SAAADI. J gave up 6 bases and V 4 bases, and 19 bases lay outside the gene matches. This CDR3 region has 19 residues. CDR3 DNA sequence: TGCGCCAGCAGTGGGCGAAGCGTTAGACAGGGGGCAAGTCGGGATACGCAGTATTTT. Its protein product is CASSGRSVRQGASRDTQYF.

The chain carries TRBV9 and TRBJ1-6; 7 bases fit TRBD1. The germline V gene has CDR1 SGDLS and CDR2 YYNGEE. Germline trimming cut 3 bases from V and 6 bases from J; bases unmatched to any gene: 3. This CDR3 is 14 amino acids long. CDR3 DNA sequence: TGTGCCAGCAGCGCCCGGGACAGTAATTCACCCCTCCACTTT. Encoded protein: CASSARDSNSPLHF.

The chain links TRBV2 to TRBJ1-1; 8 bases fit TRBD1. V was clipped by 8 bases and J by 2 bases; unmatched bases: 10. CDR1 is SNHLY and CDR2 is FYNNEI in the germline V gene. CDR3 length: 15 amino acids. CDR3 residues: CASGGPDRANTEAFF. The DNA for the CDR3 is TGTGCCAGCGGGGGCCCGGACAGGGCTAACACTGAAGCTTTCTTT.

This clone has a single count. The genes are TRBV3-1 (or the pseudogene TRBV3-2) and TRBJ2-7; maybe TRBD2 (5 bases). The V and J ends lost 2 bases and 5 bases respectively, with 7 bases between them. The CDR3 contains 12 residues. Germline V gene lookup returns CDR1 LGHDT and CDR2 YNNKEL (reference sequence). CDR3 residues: CASSQSGNEQYF. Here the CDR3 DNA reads TGTGCCAGCAGCCAATCCGGGAACGAGCAGTACTTC.

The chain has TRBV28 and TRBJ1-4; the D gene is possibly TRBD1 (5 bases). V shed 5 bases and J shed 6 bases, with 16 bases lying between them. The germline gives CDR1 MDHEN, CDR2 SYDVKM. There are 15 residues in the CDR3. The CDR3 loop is CASSIRQTRHEKLFF. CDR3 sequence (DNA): TGTGCCAGCAGTATACGACAGACTAGACATGAAAAACTGTTTTTT.

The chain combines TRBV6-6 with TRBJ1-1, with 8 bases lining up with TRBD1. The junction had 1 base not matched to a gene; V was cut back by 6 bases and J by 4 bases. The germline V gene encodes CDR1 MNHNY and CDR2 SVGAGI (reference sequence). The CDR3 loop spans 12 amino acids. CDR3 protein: CASSDRGTEAFF. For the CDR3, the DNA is TGTGCCAGCAGCGACAGGGGCACTGAAGCTTTCTTT.

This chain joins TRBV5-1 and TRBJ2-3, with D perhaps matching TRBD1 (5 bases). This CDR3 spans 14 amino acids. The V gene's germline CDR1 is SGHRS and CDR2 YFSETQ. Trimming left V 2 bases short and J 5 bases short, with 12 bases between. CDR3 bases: TGCGCCAGCAGCTTAGCAGGGTCGGTAGATACGCAGTATTTT. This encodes CASSLAGSVDTQYF.

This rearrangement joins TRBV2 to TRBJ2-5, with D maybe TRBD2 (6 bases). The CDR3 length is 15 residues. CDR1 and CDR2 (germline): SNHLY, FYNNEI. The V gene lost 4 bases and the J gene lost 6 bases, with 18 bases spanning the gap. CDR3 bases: TGTGCCAGCAGTGGCAGGACTACCTCCCCCAAGACCCAGTACTTC. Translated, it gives CASSGRTTSPKTQYF.

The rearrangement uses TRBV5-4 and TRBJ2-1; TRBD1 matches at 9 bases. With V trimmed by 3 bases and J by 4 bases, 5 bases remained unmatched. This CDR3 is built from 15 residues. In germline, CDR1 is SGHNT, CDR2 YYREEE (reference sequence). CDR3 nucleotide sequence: TGTGCCAGCAGCTGGGACAGGGCGCCGTACAATGAGCAGTTCTTC. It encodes CASSWDRAPYNEQFF.

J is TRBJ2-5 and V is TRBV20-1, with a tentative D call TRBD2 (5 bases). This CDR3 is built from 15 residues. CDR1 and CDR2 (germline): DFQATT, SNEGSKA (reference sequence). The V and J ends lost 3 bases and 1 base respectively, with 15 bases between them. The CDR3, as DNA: TGCAGTGCTAGTCAGGCGGGTACGTTCCAAGAGACCCAGTACTTC. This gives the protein CSASQAGTFQETQYF.

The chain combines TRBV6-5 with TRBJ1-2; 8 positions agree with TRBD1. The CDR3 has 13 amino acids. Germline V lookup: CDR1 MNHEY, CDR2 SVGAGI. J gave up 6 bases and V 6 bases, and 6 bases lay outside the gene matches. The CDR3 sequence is CASSSGQGDGYTF. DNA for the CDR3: TGTGCCAGCAGCTCCGGACAGGGTGATGGCTACACCTTC.

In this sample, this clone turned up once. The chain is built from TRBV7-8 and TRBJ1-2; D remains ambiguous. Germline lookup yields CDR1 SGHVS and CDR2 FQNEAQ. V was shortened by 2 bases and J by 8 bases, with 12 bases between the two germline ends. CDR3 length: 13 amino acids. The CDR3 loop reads CASSLYGQAGYTF. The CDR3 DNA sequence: TGTGCCAGCAGCTTATACGGTCAGGCCGGCTACACCTTC.